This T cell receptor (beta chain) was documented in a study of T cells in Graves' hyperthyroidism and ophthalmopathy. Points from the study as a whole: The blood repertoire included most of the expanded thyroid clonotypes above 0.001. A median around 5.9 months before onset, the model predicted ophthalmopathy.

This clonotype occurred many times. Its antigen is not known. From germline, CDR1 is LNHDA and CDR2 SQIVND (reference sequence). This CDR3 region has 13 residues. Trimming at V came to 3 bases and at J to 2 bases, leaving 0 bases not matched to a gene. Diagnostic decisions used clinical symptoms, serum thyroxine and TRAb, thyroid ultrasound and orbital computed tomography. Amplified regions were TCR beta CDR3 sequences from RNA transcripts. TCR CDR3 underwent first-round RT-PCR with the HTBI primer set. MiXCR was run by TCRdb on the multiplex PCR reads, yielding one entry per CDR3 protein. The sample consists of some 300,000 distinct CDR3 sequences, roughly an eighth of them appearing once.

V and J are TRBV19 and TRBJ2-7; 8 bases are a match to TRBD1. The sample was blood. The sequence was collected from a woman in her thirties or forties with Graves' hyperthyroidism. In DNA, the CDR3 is TGTGCCAGTAGTATGGGACAGGCCTACGAGCAGTACTTC. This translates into CASSMGQAYEQYF.